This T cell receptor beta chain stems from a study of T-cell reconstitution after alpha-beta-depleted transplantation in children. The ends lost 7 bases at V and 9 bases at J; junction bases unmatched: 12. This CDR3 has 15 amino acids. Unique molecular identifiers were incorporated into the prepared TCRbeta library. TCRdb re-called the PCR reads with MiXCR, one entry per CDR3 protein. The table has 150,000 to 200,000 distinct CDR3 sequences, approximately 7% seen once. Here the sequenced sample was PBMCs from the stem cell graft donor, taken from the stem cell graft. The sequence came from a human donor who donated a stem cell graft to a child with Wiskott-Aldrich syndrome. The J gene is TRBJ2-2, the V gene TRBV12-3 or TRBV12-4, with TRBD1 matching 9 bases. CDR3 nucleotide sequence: TGTGCCAGCAACTCGTGGGACAGGGCCCACCGGGAGCTGTTTTTT. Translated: CASNSWDRAHRELFF.